The following is a T cell receptor (beta chain) sequence with its context. The data belong to a study of spatial heterogeneity in lung cancer. Trimming took 7 bases from V and 6 from J, leaving 13 bases between them. Germline V gene lookup returns CDR1 MDHEN and CDR2 SYDVKM. The CDR3 consists of 13 residues. Time point given: sample taken at primary tumor resection. Every TCR cDNA molecule bore a unique molecular identifier. TCRdb called the 5' RACE reads again in MiXCR, with one record for every CDR3 protein. The sample holds 60,000 or so distinct CDR3 sequences, nearly 6.5% seen once. The rearrangement joins TRBV28 to TRBJ1-5; the D is unclear. The TCR originated in a female donor with early-stage non-small cell lung cancer. The sample consisted of PBMCs, taken at surgery. In DNA form, the CDR3 reads TGTGCCAGCATTCGCGGGTTCGGTCAGCCCCAGCATTTT. It encodes CASIRGFGQPQHF.